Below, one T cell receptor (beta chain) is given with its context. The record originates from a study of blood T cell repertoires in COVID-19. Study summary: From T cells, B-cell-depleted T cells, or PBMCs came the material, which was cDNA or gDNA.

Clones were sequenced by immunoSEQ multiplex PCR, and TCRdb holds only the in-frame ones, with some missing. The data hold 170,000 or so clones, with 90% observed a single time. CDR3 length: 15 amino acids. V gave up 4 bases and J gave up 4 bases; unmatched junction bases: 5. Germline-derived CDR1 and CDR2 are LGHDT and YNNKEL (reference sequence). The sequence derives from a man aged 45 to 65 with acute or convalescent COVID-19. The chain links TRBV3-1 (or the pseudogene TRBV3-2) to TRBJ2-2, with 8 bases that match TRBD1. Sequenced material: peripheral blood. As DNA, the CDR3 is TGTGCCAGCAGCCCCACGGACAGGGCCACCGGGGAGCTGTTTTTT. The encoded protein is CASSPTDRATGELFF.